The clone carrying this T cell receptor beta chain has a count of ten or more. No antigen is known for it. Described time point: persistent/refractory GD, antithyroid drugs over 5 years with positive TRAb. With RNA extracted from PBMCs as input, the TCR library was made. Criteria from the American Thyroid Association guidelines were applied to diagnose Graves' disease. Patients were from an endocrinology department in Xi'an, China. CDR1 is SEHNR and CDR2 is FQNEAQ in the germline V gene (reference sequence). The CDR3 covers 13 residues. Between the trimmed V and J ends, which lost 3 bases and 6 bases, there was a span of 11 bases. The data stem from a study of regulatory T cells in long-lasting Graves disease. Building of the TCR beta libraries involved iRepertoire HTBI primers and Arm-PCR of CDR3 regions. Methods used by the authors: Samples revealed 50 to 75 TRBV and some 15 TRBJ segments. TCRdb independently ran MiXCR on the multiplex PCR reads; one entry per CDR3 protein. The V and J calls, along with clone size, are taken from TCRdb and not from the paper's own processing. The sample records 300,000 to 400,000 distinct CDR3 sequences, roughly a fifth being singletons.

General observations from the study: Segments TRBV28, TRBJ1-2 and TRBJ2-5 showed preferential usage in persistent disease.

The sequencing used peripheral blood mononuclear cells (PBMCs), collected when the disease was refractory, from a patient treated with antithyroid drugs. V and J are TRBV7-9 and TRBJ1-2, with D maybe TRBD1 (5 bases). The receptor's source is a female donor with Graves disease. As DNA, the CDR3 is TGTGCCAGCAGCTTTGGGACCGGCGATGGCTACACCTTC. Encoded protein: CASSFGTGDGYTF.